The following is a T cell receptor beta chain sequence with its context. Its antigen is still unknown. Per-base qualities were not stored, and no clone one base away is much larger. The label giving this sample's time point can be read as: about 28 days (+/-7) after the second vaccine dose. Because spike-specific TCR depth and breadth did not differ between the two schedules, AZD1222 recipients who got a second dose at roughly 4 weeks were pooled with those who got a second dose at roughly 12 weeks. Samples from vaccinated people were obtained from the UK trials COV001 and COV002, which included a single-blind randomized controlled phase 2/3 trial of AZD1222 (ChAdOx1 nCoV-19) in healthy adults. Trial participant PBMC samples were collected at day 0 and day 28 after the second dose for TCRbeta chain sequencing. The CDR3 regions of human TCRbeta chains were analyzed by immunosequencing. Per the original workflow: Repertoire TCRs were checked for matches against a reference library of SARS-CoV-2-specific TCRs that had been generated using the MIRA antigen-specificity platform. Breadth was defined as the fraction of unique TCRs that were SARS-CoV-2-associated, and depth was defined as the fraction of total T cells that were SARS-CoV-2-associated. Using the MIRA data, every spike-specific TCR was mapped to the spike region that the TCR reacted to and assigned to either a CD4 or a CD8 class. Log10-transformed breadth and depth values were compared by one-way ANOVA with Sidak's multiple comparisons tests. The clones in this table, taken by TCRdb from immuneACCESS, are in-frame only. Not every clone is retained; where verified, under half of the shortfall comes from an unresolved V gene, and the cause of the rest is unknown. D and trimming come from the DNA, and the V and J calls and clone size come from that table. A total of approximately 150,000 clones appear in this sample, roughly 92% of them only once. The ten largest account for approximately 5.5% of the sample.

This entry is derived from a study of T cell responses to AZD1222 COVID-19 vaccine (dated by TCRdb to the early 2020s). In the study overall: A total of 230 or so trial participants underwent TCR sequencing, of whom 207 received two doses of AZD1222 and around 26 received two doses of the MenACWY control vaccine. Trial participants were enrolled into age subgroups of 18-55, 56-69 and 70-plus years, which contained around 140, 26 and 57 TCR-sequenced participants, respectively. What the authors observed across the whole study: Reportedly, close to half of the unique spike-specific TCRs recognized epitopes lying outside the regions that are mutated in the B.1.351 and B.1.1.7 variants. The 56-69-year group was small, and its depth increase did not reach significance, likely because of low power. Because no samples from the day 14 peak response were available, repertoires could be characterized only after the peak T cell response. Conclusions about previously exposed vaccinees were limited because only a handful of AZD1222 recipients were SARS-CoV-2 seropositive at baseline. A significant rise in spike-specific TCR breadth and depth was observed after two AZD1222 doses relative to day 0 and relative to MenACWY recipients. CD4 TCRs associated with the vaccine covered the entire spike protein, and the dominant responses were in regions 160-218 and 743-854. Participants were mostly white British and included more females than males, and it was suggested by the authors that clonal diversity may have been underestimated.

From the cysteine up to the phenylalanine, the CDR3 has a length of 16 residues. Only the CDR3 region is kept as DNA, spanning 48 bases read in frame from base 1. V and J lose 8 bases and 1 base, and a span of 17 bases separates them. Per the germline V gene, ENHRY is the CDR1 and SYGVKD is the CDR2. The material sequenced was peripheral blood, taken 28 days after the second AZD1222 dose. This sequence uses TRBV10-3 and TRBJ2-2; the D match is possibly TRBD1 or TRBD2, with 5 bases aligned in each. The clonotype originates from an adult who received the AZD1222 COVID-19 vaccine. Here the CDR3 is given as CAIRGKRQGNTGELFF. The DNA sequence reads TGTGCCATCCGAGGGAAGCGTCAGGGGAACACCGGGGAGCTGTTTTTT.